The next 15 T cell receptor beta chains were all read from a single sample in a study of blood T cell repertoires in COVID-19. Measured with immunoSEQ multiplex PCR; TCRdb has only the in-frame clones, and not every one. The data contain roughly 80,000 clones, roughly 84% of them seen just once; the ten biggest clones take up 3% to 4.5%. Sequences were obtained from peripheral blood. All receptors come from a man aged 45 to 65 with acute or convalescent COVID-19.

This chain connects TRBV21-1 to TRBJ2-1; the D call of TRBD1 is as the table states it, not checked on the DNA. TRBV21-1 is noted as a pseudogene. The CDR3 length is 16 residues. In DNA, the CDR3 is TGTGCCAGCAGCCTTAACGGGACAGGGGAAAGGAATGAGCAGTTCTTC. This encodes CASSLNGTGERNEQFF.

This clone showed up just once. The V call is TRBV28, the J call TRBJ1-4, with D possibly matching TRBD1 (5 bases). The germline CDR1 and CDR2 sequences are MDHEN and SYDVKM. The CDR3 is 15 residues long. Between the trimmed V and J ends, which lost 6 bases and 5 bases, there was a span of 16 bases. The CDR3 DNA sequence: TGTGCCAGCAGGTACAGGAGGGGAACCAATGAAAAACTGTTTTTT. Protein: CASRYRRGTNEKLFF. Complete variable domain (other parts from reference TRBV28 and TRBJ1-4): DVKVTQSSRYLVKRTGEKVFLECVQDMDHENMFWYRQDPGLGLRLIYFSYDVKMKEKGDIPEGYSVSREKKERFSLILESASTNQTSMYLCASRYRRGTNEKLFFGSGTQLSVL.

The chain links TRBV9 to TRBJ2-1; 7 bases map to TRBD1. Germline V CDR1 and CDR2: SGDLS, YYNGEE. The CDR3 has 16 residues. V was pared by 2 bases and J by 1 base, with 6 bases of the junction left unmatched. This CDR3 reads CASSVQGDGSYNEQFF. CDR3 in DNA: TGTGCCAGCAGCGTCCAGGGGGACGGATCCTACAATGAGCAGTTCTTC. The whole variable domain, filled in from reference TRBV9 and TRBJ2-1, reads DSGVTQTPKHLITATGQRVTLRCSPRSGDLSVYWYQQSLDQGLQFLIQYYNGEERAKGNILERFSAQQFPDLHSELNLSSLELGDSALYFCASSVQGDGSYNEQFFGPGTRLTVL.

This chain uses TRBV5-6 with TRBJ2-2; 7 bases are a match to TRBD1. V lost 4 bases, J lost 3 bases, and 9 bases stayed unmatched. The germline CDR1 and CDR2 sequences are SGHDT and YYEEEE. CDR3 size: 16 residues. This CDR3 reads CASSPNRDRYTGELFF. CDR3 nucleotides: TGTGCCAGCAGCCCCAACCGGGACAGATACACCGGGGAGCTGTTTTTT.

The chain carries TRBV2 and TRBJ2-3; weak D call: TRBD2 (6 bases). V gave up 7 bases and J gave up 0 bases, with 14 bases separating them. From germline, CDR1 is SNHLY and CDR2 FYNNEI. The CDR3 covers 15 residues. Here the CDR3 DNA reads TGTGCCAGCACCCCAATCGGGGGAAGCACAGATACGCAGTATTTT. As protein: CASTPIGGSTDTQYF.

This clone was detected once. The rearrangement uses TRBV5-1 and TRBJ1-1, with D tentatively TRBD1 (5 bases). CDR3 length equals 15 residues. V was shortened by 0 bases and J by 3 bases, with 12 bases between the two germline ends. Looked up from germline, CDR1 is SGHRS and CDR2 is YFSETQ. CDR3 DNA sequence: TGCGCCAGCAGCTTGGCCCGTGAAGGGGACACTGAAGCTTTCTTT. It is translated as CASSLAREGDTEAFF.

The chain combines TRBV9 with TRBJ1-3; D is possibly TRBD1 (6 bases). CDR1 and CDR2 from the germline V gene are SGDLS and YYNGEE. The CDR3 loop spans 15 amino acids. Trimming took 2 bases from V and 6 from J, leaving 15 bases between them. CDR3 sequence (DNA): TGTGCCAGCAGCGTGGGTTCAGGGGTAGAAAACACCATATATTTT. The encoded protein is CASSVGSGVENTIYF.

The chain carries TRBV9 and TRBJ2-1; 7 bases match TRBD2. Germline V gene data show CDR1 as SGDLS and CDR2 as YYNGEE. The CDR3 extends over 16 amino acids. V trimming: 4 bases; J trimming: 0 bases; junction bases outside the gene matches: 7. CDR3 loop: CASSQTSPSSYNEQFF. In DNA, the CDR3 is TGTGCCAGCAGCCAGACTAGCCCCAGCTCCTACAATGAGCAGTTCTTC.

The V call is TRBV4-3, the J call TRBJ1-1; TRBD1 might be the D (6 bases). Germline CDR1 LGHNA, CDR2 YSLEER. V lost 1 base to trimming and J lost 5 bases, with 14 bases between them. The length of the CDR3 is 15 residues. CDR3 protein: CASSQGAGVRTEAFF. In nucleotides, the CDR3 is TGCGCCAGCAGCCAAGGCGCAGGGGTTCGGACTGAAGCTTTCTTT.

The rearrangement joins TRBV19 to TRBJ1-1; TRBD1 agrees at 10 bases. The CDR3 extends over 14 amino acids. In germline, CDR1 is LNHDA, CDR2 SQIVND (reference sequence). The V segment lost 1 base and the J segment 4 bases; nucleotides outside the gene matches: 0. The CDR3 DNA follows: TGTGCCAGTAGTATAGGGACAGGGGGCACTGAAGCTTTCTTT. This encodes CASSIGTGGTEAFF.

The chain carries TRBV6-5 and TRBJ2-7, with D perhaps matching TRBD1 (5 bases). The germline gives CDR1 MNHEY, CDR2 SVGAGI. This CDR3 is 11 amino acids long. Deletions cut 2 bases from V and 6 bases from J, with 5 bases between. This CDR3 reads CASSYRGEQYF. The CDR3 bases are TGTGCCAGCAGTTACAGGGGCGAGCAGTACTTC.

The chain employs TRBV2 and TRBJ2-7; unclear D gene. Trimming removed 4 bases from V and 4 bases from J, with 11 bases in between. The CDR3 spans 13 residues. The germline CDR1 and CDR2 sequences are SNHLY and FYNNEI. The CDR3 DNA sequence: TGTGCCAGCAGTGTGACTTTAATATACGAGCAGTACTTC. It is translated as CASSVTLIYEQYF. The full variable domain, with the rest looked up from reference TRBV2 and TRBJ2-7, is EPEVTQTPSHQVTQMGQEVILRCVPISNHLYFYWYRQILGQKVEFLVSFYNNEISEKSEIFDDQFSVERPDGSNFTLKIRSTKLEDSAMYFCASSVTLIYEQYFGPGTRLTVT.

This clone was detected once. V is TRBV30 and J is TRBJ2-1, with 8 bases lining up with TRBD2. CDR3 length: 14 residues. The germline V gene has CDR1 GTSNPN and CDR2 SVGIG (reference sequence). Unmatched junction bases numbered 10, after V lost 5 bases and J lost 7 bases. The CDR3, as DNA: TGTGCCTGGTCCCCCTTTAGCGGGGTAAATGAGCAGTTCTTC. Encoded protein: CAWSPFSGVNEQFF.

The rearrangement links TRBV12-1 to TRBJ2-1; TRBD2 is taken as the D call from the table, unchecked against the DNA. TRBV12-1 corresponds to a pseudogene. The length of the CDR3 is 14 residues. The CDR3 region is CASSLMIQEDEQFF. The CDR3 DNA sequence: TGTGCCAGCAGCTTAATGATCCAGGAGGATGAGCAGTTCTTC.

This sequence joins TRBV7-9 and TRBJ2-7; 8 bases map to TRBD1. Germline CDR1 is SEHNR and CDR2 is FQNEAQ (reference sequence). The CDR3 has 16 residues. With 4 bases clipped from V and 2 bases from J, the junction kept 10 bases outside the gene matches. This CDR3 reads CASSWSRGQEPYEQYF. CDR3 DNA: TGTGCCAGCAGCTGGAGCCGGGGACAGGAACCCTACGAGCAGTACTTC.